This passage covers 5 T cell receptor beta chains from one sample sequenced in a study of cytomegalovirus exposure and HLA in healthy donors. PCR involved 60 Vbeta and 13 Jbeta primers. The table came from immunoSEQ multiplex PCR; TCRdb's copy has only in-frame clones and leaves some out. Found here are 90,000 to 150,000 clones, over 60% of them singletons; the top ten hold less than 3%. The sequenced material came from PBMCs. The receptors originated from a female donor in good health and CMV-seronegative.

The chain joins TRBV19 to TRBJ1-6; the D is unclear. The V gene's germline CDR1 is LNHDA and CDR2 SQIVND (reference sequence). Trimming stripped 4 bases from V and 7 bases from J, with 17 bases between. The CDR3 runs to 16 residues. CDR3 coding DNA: TGTGCCAGTAGTACGAAAACCGGGAGCAGCAATTCACCCCTCCACTTT. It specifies CASSTKTGSSNSPLHF.

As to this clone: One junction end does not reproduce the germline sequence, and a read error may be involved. The CDR3 here is CASSYSETGELFF. The CDR3, as DNA: TGTGCCAGCAGTTACTCGGAGACCGGGGAGCTGTTTTTT. The rearrangement links TRBV6-4 to TRBJ2-2; D unresolved. Germline CDR1 is MRHNA and CDR2 is SNTAGT. This CDR3 is built from 13 residues.

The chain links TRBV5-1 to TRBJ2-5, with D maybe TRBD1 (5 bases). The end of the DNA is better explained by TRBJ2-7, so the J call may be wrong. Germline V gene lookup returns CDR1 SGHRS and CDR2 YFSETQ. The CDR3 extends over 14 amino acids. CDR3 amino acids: CASSRQPQADEQYF. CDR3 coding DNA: TGCGCCAGCTCCCGACAGCCTCAGGCTGACGAGCAGTACTTC.

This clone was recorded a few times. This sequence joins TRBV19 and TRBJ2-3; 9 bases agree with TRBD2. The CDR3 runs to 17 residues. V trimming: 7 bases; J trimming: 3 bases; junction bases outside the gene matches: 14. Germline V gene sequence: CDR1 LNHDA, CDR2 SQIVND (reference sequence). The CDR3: CASMAIHAGGRTDTQYF. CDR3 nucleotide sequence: TGTGCCAGTATGGCAATTCACGCGGGGGGGCGTACAGATACGCAGTATTTT.

Here the CDR3 reads CASSAGYSYNEQFF. CDR3 nucleotide sequence: TGTGCCAGCAGCGCGGGGTACTCCTACAATGAGCAGTTCTTC. The chain combines TRBV7-3 with TRBJ2-1, with D perhaps matching TRBD2 (6 bases). Per germline, CDR1 SGHTA and CDR2 FQGTGA. This CDR3 is built from 14 residues. The ends were cut back, 5 bases at V and 0 bases at J, with 8 bases in the middle.